Each of the 4 T cell receptor beta chains below was sequenced from the same sample in a study. Produced via immunoSEQ multiplex PCR; TCRdb's table is partial and in-frame only. The sample yields nearly 70,000 clones, around 93% seen once. The sequencing input was PBMCs. These receptors were taken from a man in his forties or fifties with rheumatoid arthritis.

The rearrangement links TRBV4-1 to TRBJ2-1; D is perhaps TRBD1 (6 bases). The V gene lost 3 bases and the J gene lost 6 bases, with 9 bases spanning the gap. The CDR3 covers 13 residues. Germline V CDR1 and CDR2: MGHRA, YSYEKL. This chain's CDR3 is CASSQGHLNEQFF. The CDR3 bases are TGCGCCAGCAGCCAGGGACATCTCAATGAGCAGTTCTTC.

The chain joins TRBV27 to TRBJ1-1, with D possibly TRBD1 on 6 matching bases. CDR1 and CDR2 (germline): MNHEY, SMNVEV (reference sequence). V was pared by 9 bases and J by 7 bases, with 15 bases between. This CDR3 has 12 amino acids. CDR3 sequence (DNA): TGTGCCAGTTGGGGGGGGCGCAGTGAAGCTTTCTTT. Translating it yields CASWGGRSEAFF.

The count of this clone is one. J is TRBJ2-5 and V is TRBV19, with D perhaps being TRBD1 or TRBD2 (5 bases each). CDR1 and CDR2 (germline): LNHDA, SQIVND (reference sequence). Trimming took 3 bases from V and 3 from J, leaving 11 bases between them. The CDR3 runs to 14 residues. CDR3 sequence reads: CASSMRDLEETQYF. For the CDR3, the DNA is TGTGCCAGTAGTATGAGGGACCTCGAAGAGACCCAGTACTTC.

The chain employs TRBV19 and TRBJ2-1; TRBD1 might be the D (6 bases). Trimming took off 2 bases at V and 3 bases at J, with 11 bases between the two ends. The CDR3 length is 15 residues. The V gene's germline CDR1 is LNHDA and CDR2 SQIVND (reference sequence). In DNA, the CDR3 is TGTGCCAGTAGTATATTCGACAGGTACTACAATGAGCAGTTCTTC. It specifies CASSIFDRYYNEQFF. The full variable domain, its missing parts supplied by reference TRBV19 and TRBJ2-1, is DGGITQSPKYLFRKEGQNVTLSCEQNLNHDAMYWYRQDPGQGLRLIYYSQIVNDFQKGDIAEGYSVSREKKESFPLTVTSAQKNPTAFYLCASSIFDRYYNEQFFGPGTRLTVL.